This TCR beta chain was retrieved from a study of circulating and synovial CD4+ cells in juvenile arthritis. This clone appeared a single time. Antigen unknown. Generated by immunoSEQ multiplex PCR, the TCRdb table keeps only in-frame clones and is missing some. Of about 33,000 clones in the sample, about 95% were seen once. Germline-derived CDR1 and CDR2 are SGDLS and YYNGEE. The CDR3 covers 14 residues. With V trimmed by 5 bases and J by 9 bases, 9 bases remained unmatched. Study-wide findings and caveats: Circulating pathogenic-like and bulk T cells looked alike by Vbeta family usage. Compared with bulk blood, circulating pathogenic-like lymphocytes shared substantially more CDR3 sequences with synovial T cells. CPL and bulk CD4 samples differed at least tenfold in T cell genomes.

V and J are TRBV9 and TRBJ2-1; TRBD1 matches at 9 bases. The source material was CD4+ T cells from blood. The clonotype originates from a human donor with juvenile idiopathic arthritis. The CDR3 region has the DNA TGTGCCAGCAGTACAGGGGGCGCTGATGGTGAGCAGTTCTTC. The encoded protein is CASSTGGADGEQFF.